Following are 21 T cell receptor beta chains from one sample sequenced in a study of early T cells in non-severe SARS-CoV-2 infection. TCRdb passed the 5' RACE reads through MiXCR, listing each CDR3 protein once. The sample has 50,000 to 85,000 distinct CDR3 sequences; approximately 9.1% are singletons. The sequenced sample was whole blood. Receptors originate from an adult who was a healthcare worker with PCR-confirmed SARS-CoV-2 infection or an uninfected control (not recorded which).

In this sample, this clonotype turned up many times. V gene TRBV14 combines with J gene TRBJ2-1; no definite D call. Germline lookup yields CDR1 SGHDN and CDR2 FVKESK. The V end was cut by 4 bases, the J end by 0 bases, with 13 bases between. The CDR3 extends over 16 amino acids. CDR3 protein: CASSLRRSSSYNEQFF. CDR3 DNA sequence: TGTGCCAGCAGCCTCCGGAGATCGAGCTCCTACAATGAGCAGTTCTTC.

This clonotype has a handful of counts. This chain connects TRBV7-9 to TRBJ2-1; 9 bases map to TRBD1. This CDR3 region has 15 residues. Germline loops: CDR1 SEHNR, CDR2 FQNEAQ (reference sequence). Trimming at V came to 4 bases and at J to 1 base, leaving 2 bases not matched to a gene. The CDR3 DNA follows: TGTGCCAGCAGCTCCGGGACAGGGTCCTACAATGAGCAGTTCTTC. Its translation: CASSSGTGSYNEQFF.

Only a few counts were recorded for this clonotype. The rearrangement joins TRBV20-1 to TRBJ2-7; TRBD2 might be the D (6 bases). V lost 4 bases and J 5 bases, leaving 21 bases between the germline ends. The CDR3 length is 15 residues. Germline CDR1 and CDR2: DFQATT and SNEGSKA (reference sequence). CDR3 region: CSATPTTRPRDEQYF. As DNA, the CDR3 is TGCAGTGCTACACCCACGACTAGACCCAGAGACGAGCAGTACTTC.

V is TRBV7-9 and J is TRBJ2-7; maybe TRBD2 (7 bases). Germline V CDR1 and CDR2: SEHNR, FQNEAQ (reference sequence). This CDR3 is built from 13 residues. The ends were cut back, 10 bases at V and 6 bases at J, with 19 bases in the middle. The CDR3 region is CANSRGALGEQYF. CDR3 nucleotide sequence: TGTGCCAATTCCCGGGGGGCCTTGGGCGAGCAGTACTTC.

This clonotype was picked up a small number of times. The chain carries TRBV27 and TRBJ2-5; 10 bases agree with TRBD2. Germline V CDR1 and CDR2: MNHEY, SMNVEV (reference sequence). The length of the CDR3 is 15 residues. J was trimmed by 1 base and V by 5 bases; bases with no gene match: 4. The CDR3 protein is CASSNRLAGQETQYF. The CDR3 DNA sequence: TGTGCCAGCAGTAACCGACTAGCGGGCCAAGAGACCCAGTACTTC.

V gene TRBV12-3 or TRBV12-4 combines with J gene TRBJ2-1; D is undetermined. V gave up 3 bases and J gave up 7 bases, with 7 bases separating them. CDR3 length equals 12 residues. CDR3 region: CASSFYRNEQFF. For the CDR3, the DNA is TGTGCCAGCAGTTTTTATAGGAATGAGCAGTTCTTC.

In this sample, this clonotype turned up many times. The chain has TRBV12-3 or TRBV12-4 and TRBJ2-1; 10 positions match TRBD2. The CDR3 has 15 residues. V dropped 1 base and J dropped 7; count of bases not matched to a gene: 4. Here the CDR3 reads CASSLGTSGTNEQFF. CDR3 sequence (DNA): TGTGCCAGCAGTTTAGGCACTAGCGGGACTAATGAGCAGTTCTTC.

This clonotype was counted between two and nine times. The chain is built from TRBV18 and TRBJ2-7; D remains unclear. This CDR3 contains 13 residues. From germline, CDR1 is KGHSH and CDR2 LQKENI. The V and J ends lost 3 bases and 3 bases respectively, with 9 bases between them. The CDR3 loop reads CASSPSENYEQYF. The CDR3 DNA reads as TGTGCCAGCTCACCGTCAGAGAACTACGAGCAGTACTTC.

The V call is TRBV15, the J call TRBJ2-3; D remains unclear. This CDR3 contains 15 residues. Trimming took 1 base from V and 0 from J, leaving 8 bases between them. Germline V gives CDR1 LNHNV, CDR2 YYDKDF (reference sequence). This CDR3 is CATSRAIGSTDTQYF. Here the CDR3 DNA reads TGTGCCACCAGCAGAGCGATAGGTAGCACAGATACGCAGTATTTT.

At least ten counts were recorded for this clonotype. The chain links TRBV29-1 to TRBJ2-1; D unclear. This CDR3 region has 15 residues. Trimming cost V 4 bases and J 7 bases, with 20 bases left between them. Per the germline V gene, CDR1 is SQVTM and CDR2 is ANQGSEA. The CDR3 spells CSVGISSSLRNEQFF. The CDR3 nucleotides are TGCAGCGTTGGAATTTCCAGCTCCCTTCGGAATGAGCAGTTCTTC.

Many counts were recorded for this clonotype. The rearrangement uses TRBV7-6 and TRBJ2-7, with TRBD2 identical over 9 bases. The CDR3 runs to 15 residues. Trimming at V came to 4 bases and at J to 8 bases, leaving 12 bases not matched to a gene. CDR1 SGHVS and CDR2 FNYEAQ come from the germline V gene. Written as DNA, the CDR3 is TGTGCCAGCAGCTCGACTAGCGGAGCAAACTCCCAGCAGTACTTC. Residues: CASSSTSGANSQQYF.

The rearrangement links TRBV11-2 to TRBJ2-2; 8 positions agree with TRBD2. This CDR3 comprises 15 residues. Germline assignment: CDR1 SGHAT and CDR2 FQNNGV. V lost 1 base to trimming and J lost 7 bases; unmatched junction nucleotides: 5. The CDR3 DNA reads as TGTGCCAGCAGCTTAGCACTAGCGGACCGCGGGGAGCTGTTTTTT. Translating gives CASSLALADRGELFF.

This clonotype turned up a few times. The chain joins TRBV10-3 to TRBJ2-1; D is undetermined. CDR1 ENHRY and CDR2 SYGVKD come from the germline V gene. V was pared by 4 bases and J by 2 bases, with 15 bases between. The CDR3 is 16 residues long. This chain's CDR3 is CAISAPIGLAYNEQFF. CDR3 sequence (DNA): TGTGCCATCAGTGCCCCGATAGGTCTAGCCTACAATGAGCAGTTCTTC.

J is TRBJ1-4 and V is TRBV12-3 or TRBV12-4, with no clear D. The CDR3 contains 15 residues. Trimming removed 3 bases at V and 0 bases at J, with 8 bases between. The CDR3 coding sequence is TGTGCCAGCAGTTTTCCGGCCTCAACTAATGAAAAACTGTTTTTT. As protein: CASSFPASTNEKLFF.

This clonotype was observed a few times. In DNA form, the CDR3 reads TGTGCCAGCAGTTACTCGACCTCCTACGAGCAGTACTTC. It codes for CASSYSTSYEQYF. The V gene is TRBV6-5, the J gene TRBJ2-7, with D unresolved. Trimming removed 0 bases at V and 0 bases at J, with 3 bases between. Germline V gives CDR1 MNHEY, CDR2 SVGAGI. This CDR3 region has 13 residues.

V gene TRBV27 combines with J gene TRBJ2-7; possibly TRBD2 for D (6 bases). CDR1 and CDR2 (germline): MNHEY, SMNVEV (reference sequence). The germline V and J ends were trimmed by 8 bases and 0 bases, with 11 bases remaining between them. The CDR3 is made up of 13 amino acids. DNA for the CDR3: TGTGCCAGCTACGGAGGGAGCTCCTACGAGCAGTACTTC. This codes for CASYGGSSYEQYF.

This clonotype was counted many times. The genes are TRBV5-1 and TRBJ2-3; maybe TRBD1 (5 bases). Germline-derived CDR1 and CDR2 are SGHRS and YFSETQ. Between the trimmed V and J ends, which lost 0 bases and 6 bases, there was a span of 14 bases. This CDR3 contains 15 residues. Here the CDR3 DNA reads TGCGCCAGCAGCTTGGGGGGCAGATCGGCGGATACGCAGTATTTT. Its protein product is CASSLGGRSADTQYF.

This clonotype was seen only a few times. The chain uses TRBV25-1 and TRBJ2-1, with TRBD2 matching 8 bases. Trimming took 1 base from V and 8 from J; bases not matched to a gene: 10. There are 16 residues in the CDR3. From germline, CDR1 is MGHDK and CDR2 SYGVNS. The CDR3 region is CASSELVAGPSDEQFF. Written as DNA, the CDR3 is TGTGCCAGCAGTGAATTGGTAGCGGGGCCCTCGGATGAGCAGTTCTTC.

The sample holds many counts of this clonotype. The CDR3 sequence is CASSSGTDGYEQYF. CDR3 bases: TGTGCCAGCAGTTCCGGGACGGACGGGTACGAGCAGTACTTC. This chain links TRBV5-4 with TRBJ2-7; perhaps D is TRBD1 or TRBD2 (5 bases each). In germline, CDR1 is SGHNT, CDR2 YYREEE (reference sequence). This CDR3 region has 14 residues. V lost 5 bases, J lost 4 bases, and 16 bases lay in between.

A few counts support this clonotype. This CDR3 reads CASSQRGTSGRYQETQYF. DNA of the CDR3: TGTGCCAGCAGCCAAAGGGGGACTAGCGGGAGGTACCAAGAGACCCAGTACTTC. The rearrangement links TRBV3-1 to TRBJ2-5; TRBD2 aligns across 15 bases. From germline, CDR1 is LGHDT and CDR2 YNNKEL (reference sequence). The CDR3 spans 18 residues. Unmatched junction bases numbered 4, after V lost 2 bases and J lost 0 bases.

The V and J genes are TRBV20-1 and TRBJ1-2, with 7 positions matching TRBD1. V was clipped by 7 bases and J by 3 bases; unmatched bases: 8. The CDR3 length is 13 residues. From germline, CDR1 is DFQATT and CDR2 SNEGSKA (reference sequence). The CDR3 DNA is TGCAGTGGGGTAGGGGGCCCCTACTATGGCTACACCTTC. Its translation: CSGVGGPYYGYTF.